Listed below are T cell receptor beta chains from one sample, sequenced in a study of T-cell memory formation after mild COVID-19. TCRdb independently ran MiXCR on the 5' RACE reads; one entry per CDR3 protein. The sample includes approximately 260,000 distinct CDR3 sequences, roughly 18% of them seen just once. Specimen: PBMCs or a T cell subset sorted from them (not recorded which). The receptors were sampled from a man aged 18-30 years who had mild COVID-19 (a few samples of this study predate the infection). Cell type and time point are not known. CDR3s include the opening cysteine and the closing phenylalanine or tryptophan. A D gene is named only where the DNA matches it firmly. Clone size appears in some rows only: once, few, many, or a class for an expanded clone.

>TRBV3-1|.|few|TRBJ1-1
TGTGCCAGCAGCCTGGGGACGGTGGCTGAAGCTTTCTTT
CASSLGTVAEAFF
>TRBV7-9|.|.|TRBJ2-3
TGTGCCAGCAGCTTAGTGGCCACTGGCACAGATACGCAGTATTTT
CASSLVATGTDTQYF
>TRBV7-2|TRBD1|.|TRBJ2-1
TGTGCCAGCAGCATCTTCGACAGGGTGTTGGATGAGCAGTTCTTC
CASSIFDRVLDEQFF
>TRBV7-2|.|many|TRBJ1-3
TGTGCCAGCAGCTGGGCACAGGGTACCCCACCAGTGGCCATATATTTT
CASSWAQGTPPVAIYF
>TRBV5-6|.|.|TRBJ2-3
TGTGCCAGCAGCAGGCTAGCGCCAGATACGCAGTATTTT
CASSRLAPDTQYF
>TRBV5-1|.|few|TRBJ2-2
TGCGCCAGCAACGCCGCGAACACCGGGGAGCTGTTTTTT
CASNAANTGELFF
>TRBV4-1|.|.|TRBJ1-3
TGCGCCAGCGCCCGCGGAAACACCATATATTTT
CASARGNTIYF
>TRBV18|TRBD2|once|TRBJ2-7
TGTGCCAGCTCACCATCGGGGACTAGCGGGGGCGACGAGCAGTACTTC
CASSPSGTSGGDEQYF
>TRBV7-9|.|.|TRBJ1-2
TGTGCCAGCAGCTCCATCGGGGCGGGGGCAAACTATGGCTACACCTTC
CASSSIGAGANYGYTF
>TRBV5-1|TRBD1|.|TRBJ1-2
TGCGCCAGCAGCTACCAGGACGGGACAGGGTTCTATGGCTACACCTTC
CASSYQDGTGFYGYTF
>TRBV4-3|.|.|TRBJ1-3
TGCGCCAGCAGCCAAGACCACAGGAGCTCTGGAAACACCATATATTTT
CASSQDHRSSGNTIYF
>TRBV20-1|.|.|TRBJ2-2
TGCAGTGCTAGATGGTTTACGGAGCCCGGGGAGCTGTTTTTT
CSARWFTEPGELFF
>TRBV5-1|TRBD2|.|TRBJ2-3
TGCGCCACGGGACTAGCGGTAGGGGCAGATACGCAGTATTTT
CATGLAVGADTQYF
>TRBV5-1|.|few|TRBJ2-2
TGCGCCAGCAGCTCTATAGCGGAAACGAACACCGGGGAGCTGTTTTTT
CASSSIAETNTGELFF
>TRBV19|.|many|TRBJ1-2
TGTGCCAGTAAGGGAGGTGGCTACACCTTC
CASKGGGYTF
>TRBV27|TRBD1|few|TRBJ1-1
TGTGCCAGCAGTCCGGGACAGGGGGCTGTAGGAACTGAAGCTTTCTTT
CASSPGQGAVGTEAFF
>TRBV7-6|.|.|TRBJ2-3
TGTGCCAGCAGCTCGACGCTAGCGACCGATACGCAGTATTTT
CASSSTLATDTQYF
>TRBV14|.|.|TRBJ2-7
TGTGCCAGCAGCCCCCCACCGCACCGGTCCCTGGGGGAGCAGTACTTC
CASSPPPHRSLGEQYF
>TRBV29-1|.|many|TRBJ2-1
TGCAGCGTTGTTCGCAATGAGCAGTTCTTC
CSVVRNEQFF
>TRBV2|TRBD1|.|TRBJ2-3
TGTGCCAGCAGGGGAACAGGGGCAGATACGCAGTATTTT
CASRGTGADTQYF
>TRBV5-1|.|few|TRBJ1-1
TGCGCCAGCAGCTTGAAAATGGACACTGAAGCTTTCTTT
CASSLKMDTEAFF
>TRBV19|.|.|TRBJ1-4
TGTGCCAGTAGTATAGACCCTGGAGCCGCTAATGAAAAACTGTTTTTT
CASSIDPGAANEKLFF
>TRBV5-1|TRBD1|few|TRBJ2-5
TGCGCCAGCACCCCTCGGGCAGGGACAGGCGGTCAAGAGACCCAGTACTTC
CASTPRAGTGGQETQYF
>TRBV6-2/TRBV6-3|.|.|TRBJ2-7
TGTGCCAGCAGTTATCCGCCTGGGCGTAGCTCCTACGAGCAGTACTTC
CASSYPPGRSSYEQYF
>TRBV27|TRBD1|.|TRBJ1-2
TGTGCCAGCAGTTTATATGAAACAGGGGGCTATGGCTACACCTTC
CASSLYETGGYGYTF
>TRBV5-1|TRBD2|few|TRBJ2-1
TGCGCCAGCAGTCCCGGACTAGCGGGAGGGGGCCCCTACAATGAGCAGTTCTTC
CASSPGLAGGGPYNEQFF
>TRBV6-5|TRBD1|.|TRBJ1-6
TGTGCCATTAGGGGACAGGGTAATTCACCCCTCCACTTT
CAIRGQGNSPLHF
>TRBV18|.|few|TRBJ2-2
TGTGCCAGCTCACCATTAGACAGGCGGAACACCGGGGAGCTGTTTTTT
CASSPLDRRNTGELFF
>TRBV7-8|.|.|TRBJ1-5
TGTGCCAGCAGCCTCCAGGGTCAGGAGCAGCCCCAGCATTTT
CASSLQGQEQPQHF
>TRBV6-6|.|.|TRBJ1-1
TGTGCCAGCAGTCCCGGGGGGTATAGTGAAGCTTTCTTT
CASSPGGYSEAFF
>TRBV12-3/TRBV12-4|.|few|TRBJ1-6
TGTGCCAGCAGTTTGCAGGTTAGGGTTAATTCACCCCTCCACTTT
CASSLQVRVNSPLHF
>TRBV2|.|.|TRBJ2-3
TGTGCCAGCAGTGTTAGTCTAATGGTAGATACGCAGTATTTT
CASSVSLMVDTQYF
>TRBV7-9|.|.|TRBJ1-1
TGTGCCAGCATAGGGGTGGAGGCAGGAAAGAACACTGAAGCTTTCTTT
CASIGVEAGKNTEAFF
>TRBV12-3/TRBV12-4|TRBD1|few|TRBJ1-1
TGTGCCAGCAGCCCCATAGGGGGCTGGGGAACTGAAGCTTTCTTT
CASSPIGGWGTEAFF
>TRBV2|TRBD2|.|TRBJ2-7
TGTGCCAGCACGACTAGCGAAGTTGGCGAGCAGTACTTC
CASTTSEVGEQYF
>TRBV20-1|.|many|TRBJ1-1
TGCAGTGCTAGGGGACAAATGGATGGGGGCACTGAAGCTTTCTTT
CSARGQMDGGTEAFF
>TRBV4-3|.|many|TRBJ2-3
TGCGCCAGCAGCTACCGGGTCCCGAGCACAGATACGCAGTATTTT
CASSYRVPSTDTQYF
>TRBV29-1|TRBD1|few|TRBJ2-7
TGCAGCGTTGGGCACAGGTCAGGGGGTATAGGATACGAGCAGTACTTC
CSVGHRSGGIGYEQYF
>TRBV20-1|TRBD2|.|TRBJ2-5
TGCAGTGCTGCCCCGGGACTAGCTTCCGAGACCCAGTACTTC
CSAAPGLASETQYF
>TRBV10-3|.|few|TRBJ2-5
TGTGCCATCAGTGAGACTAGTTCAGAGACCCAGTACTTC
CAISETSSETQYF
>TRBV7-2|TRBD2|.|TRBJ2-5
TGTGCCAGCAGCTTACGGGGAGCGGGGGCTTTTGGGACCCAGTACTTC
CASSLRGAGAFGTQYF
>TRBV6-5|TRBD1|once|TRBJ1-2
TGTGCCAGCAGTTCGACAGGGGGGTCTGGCTACACCTTC
CASSSTGGSGYTF
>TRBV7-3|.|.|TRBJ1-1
TGTGCCAGCAGCTCAGGACCCACCACTGAAGCTTTCTTT
CASSSGPTTEAFF
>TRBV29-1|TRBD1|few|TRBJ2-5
TGCAGCGTTGATACAGGGGGCTACGAGACCCAGTACTTC
CSVDTGGYETQYF
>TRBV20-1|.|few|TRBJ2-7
TGCAGTGCCCCGGCCAGTAACTACGAGCAGTACTTC
CSAPASNYEQYF
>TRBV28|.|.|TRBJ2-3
TGTGCCAGCAGTCTCCCCCAGGATTTTTTCACAGATACGCAGTATTTT
CASSLPQDFFTDTQYF
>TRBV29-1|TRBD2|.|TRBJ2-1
TGCAGCGTTGTAATGCGGGGGGGCGTAATGTCCTACAATGAGCAGTTCTTC
CSVVMRGGVMSYNEQFF
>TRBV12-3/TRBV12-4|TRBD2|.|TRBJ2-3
TGTGCCAGCAGAACCCGAGCCGGGGGGGCAGATACGCAGTATTTT
CASRTRAGGADTQYF
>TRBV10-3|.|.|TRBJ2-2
TGTGCCATCAGTGGCATCCAGGGAGCGAACACCGGGGAGCTGTTTTTT
CAISGIQGANTGELFF
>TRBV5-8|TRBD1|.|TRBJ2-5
TGTGCCAGCAGCGGAAACAGGGGGCAAGAGACCCAGTACTTC
CASSGNRGQETQYF
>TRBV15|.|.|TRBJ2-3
TGTGCCACCAGCAGAGATCTCAGCGGCACAGATACGCAGTATTTT
CATSRDLSGTDTQYF
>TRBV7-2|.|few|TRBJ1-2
TGTGCCAGCAGCTTAGAGGTCGCCTACTATGGCTACACCTTC
CASSLEVAYYGYTF
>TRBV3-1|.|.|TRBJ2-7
TGTGCCAGCAGCCAAGGGGGGGGAACAGGGTCCTACGAGCAGTACTTC
CASSQGGGTGSYEQYF